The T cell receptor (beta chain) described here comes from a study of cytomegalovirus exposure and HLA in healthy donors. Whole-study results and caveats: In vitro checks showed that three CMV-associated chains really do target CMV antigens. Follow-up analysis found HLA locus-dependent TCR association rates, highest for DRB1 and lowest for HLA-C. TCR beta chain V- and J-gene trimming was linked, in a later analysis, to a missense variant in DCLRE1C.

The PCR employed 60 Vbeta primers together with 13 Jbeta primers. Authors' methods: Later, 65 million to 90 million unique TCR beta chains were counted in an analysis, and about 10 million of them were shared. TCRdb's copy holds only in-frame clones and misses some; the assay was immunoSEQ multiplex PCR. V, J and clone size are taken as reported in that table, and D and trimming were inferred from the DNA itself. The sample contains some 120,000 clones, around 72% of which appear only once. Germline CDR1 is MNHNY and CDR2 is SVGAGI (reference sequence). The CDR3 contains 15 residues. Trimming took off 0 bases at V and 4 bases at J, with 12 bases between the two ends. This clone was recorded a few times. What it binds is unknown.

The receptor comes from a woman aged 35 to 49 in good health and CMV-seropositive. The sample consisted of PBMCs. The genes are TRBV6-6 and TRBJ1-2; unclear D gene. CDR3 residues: CASSYSPSASYGYTF. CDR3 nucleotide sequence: TGTGCCAGCAGTTACTCCCCCTCGGCTAGCTATGGCTACACCTTC.